This T cell receptor (beta chain) originates from a study of T cells after yellow fever vaccination. This clonotype was found a few times. CDR3 length: 16 amino acids. Germline V gene sequence: CDR1 LGHNA, CDR2 YSLEER. V was clipped by 1 base and J by 7 bases, with 16 bases between them. TCRdb analysed the 5' RACE reads with MiXCR anew, one entry per CDR3 protein. Of some 240,000 distinct CDR3 sequences listed, roughly 4.8% were seen once; the top ten hold less than 3.5%. This specimen was CD4+ T cells sorted from PBMCs, taken on the day of the yellow fever booster vaccination. The origin of this receptor is a man aged 18 to 35 who received the YFV17D yellow fever vaccine. The chain has TRBV4-3 and TRBJ1-4; the D gene is possibly TRBD1 (5 bases). CDR3 sequence: CASSQALRQGVEKLFF. The DNA of the CDR3 is TGCGCCAGCAGCCAAGCGTTGAGGCAGGGAGTTGAAAAACTGTTTTTT.